These T cell receptor beta chains were read from a single sample in a study of T cells in localized non-small cell lung cancer. The assay was immunoSEQ multiplex PCR, and TCRdb's table has in-frame clones only and misses some. The sample has around 91,000 clones; 87% are singletons. The sequences come from peripheral blood, collected before any cancer treatment. The source is a man aged 40 to 70 with stage I squamous cell lung carcinoma. The CDR3 runs from the conserved cysteine through the conserved F or W. D genes are given only for firm matches. Clone size is given for some rows only: seen once, a few or many times, or a class if the clone is expanded.

cdr3_length clone_size j_call v_call d_call cdr3_nt cdr3_aa
15 - TRBJ2-5 TRBV5-1 TRBD1 TGCGCCAGCAGCTTGGGACAGGGGTTGCGAGAGACCCAGTACTTC CASSLGQGLRETQYF
13 - TRBJ2-3 TRBV19 - TGTGCCAGTAGTACCACAAGGACGAATACGCAGTATTTT CASSTTRTNTQYF
12 once TRBJ1-1 TRBV28 TRBD1 TGTGCCAGCAGTACCCGACAGGGGAGAGCTTTCTTT CASSTRQGRAFF
16 - TRBJ2-6 TRBV5-4 TRBD1 TGTGCCAGCAGCCGGGACAGTCAGGCTGGGGCCAACGTCCTGACTTTC CASSRDSQAGANVLTF
15 - TRBJ1-4 TRBV6-5 - TGTGCCAGCAGTTACTCGATCGCAAGCTATGAAAAACTGTTTTTT CASSYSIASYEKLFF
19 - TRBJ1-2 TRBV9 TRBD1 TGTGCCAGCAGGCCTCTCGGGACAGGAGTTTTGAGAGGTAACTATGGCTACACCTTC CASRPLGTGVLRGNYGYTF
12 - TRBJ1-2 TRBV28 - TGTGCCAGCAGCCCACGGCAGGACGGCTACACCTTC CASSPRQDGYTF
17 - TRBJ2-3 TRBV5-1 - TGCGCCAGCAGCCCAAGTAACGGCGGGGGCCAGACAGATACGCAGTATTTT CASSPSNGGGQTDTQYF
15 - TRBJ1-2 TRBV4-2 TRBD1 TGTGCCAGCAGCCAGACACAGGGGACGTTCTATGGCTACACCTTC CASSQTQGTFYGYTF
15 - TRBJ2-5 TRBV5-1 - TGCGCCAGCAGCTTGTTTCGGGGATCCCAAGAGACCCAGTACTTC CASSLFRGSQETQYF
17 - TRBJ2-2 TRBV19 TRBD2 TGTGCCACCACGACTAGCGGGGGGGCCAAGGTTCTCCGGGAGCTGTTTTTT CATTTSGGAKVLRELFF
15 - TRBJ1-2 TRBV5-1 - TGCGCCAGCAGCTTGGTCAGCGGGACTAACTATGGCTACACCTTC CASSLVSGTNYGYTF
15 - TRBJ2-1 TRBV29-1 - TGCAGCGTTGAACCCGGTGGGGGGGCGTGGAATGAGCAGTTCTTC CSVEPGGGAWNEQFF
15 - TRBJ1-1 TRBV7-9 - TGTGCCAGCAGGTTGGACCTCTTCTTGAACACTGAAGCTTTCTTT CASRLDLFLNTEAFF
13 - TRBJ1-3 TRBV7-9 - TGTGCCAGCAGCTCGAGCTCTGGAAACACCATATATTTT CASSSSSGNTIYF
13 - TRBJ1-5 TRBV5-1 TRBD1 TGCGCCAGCAGCTCGACAGGGCATCAGCCCCAGCATTTT CASSSTGHQPQHF
13 - TRBJ2-2 TRBV23-1 - TGCGCCAGCAAGACACAAAACACCGGGGAGCTGTTTTTT CASKTQNTGELFF
16 - TRBJ2-1 TRBV6-6 TRBD2 TGTGCCAGCACCCTGCTAGCGGGGGGGCCGGGGAATGAGCAGTTCTTC CASTLLAGGPGNEQFF